Listed below are T cell receptor beta chains from one sample, sequenced in a study of blood T cell repertoires in COVID-19. Here immunoSEQ multiplex PCR was the method, and the copy in TCRdb shows in-frame clones only, minus some. The table shows approximately 170,000 clones, with 80% to 85% occurring only once. The sequenced material came from peripheral blood. These receptors were collected from a human donor with acute or convalescent COVID-19. The donor label of this sample is uncertain. CDR3s include the opening cysteine and the closing phenylalanine or tryptophan. D genes are given only for firm matches. The size of a clone is reported for some rows only, either as once, few or many, or as a class for expanded clones.

>-|TRBV29-1|TRBD1|TRBJ1-1|15
TGCAGCTCCCCCGACCCGACAGGGTCGGCCGCTGAAGCTTTCTTT
CSSPDPTGSAAEAFF
>-|TRBV29-1|-|TRBJ2-1|13
TGCAGCGTTGAAGGATCGGGTGGAACTAAGCAGTTCTTC
CSVEGSGGTKQFF
>-|TRBV19|-|TRBJ2-1|17
TGTGCCAGTAGTCCGTCAGCGGGCCCGAGCTCCTACAATGAGCAGTTCTTC
CASSPSAGPSSYNEQFF
>-|TRBV28|TRBD1|TRBJ2-2|13
TGTGCCAGCGCCACAGGGGGCCCCGGGGAGCTGTTTTTT
CASATGGPGELFF
>-|TRBV29-1|-|TRBJ2-7|14
TGCAGCGTTGCAACCACAGGGAATCCGGGAGAGCAGTACTTC
CSVATTGNPGEQYF
>-|TRBV5-5|TRBD2|TRBJ2-1|17
TGTGCCAGCAGCTTGGCCCCAGGACTAGCGCAATACAATGAGCAGTTCTTC
CASSLAPGLAQYNEQFF
>-|TRBV6-6|TRBD2|TRBJ2-2|20
TGTGCCAGCAGTCCGGGACTAGCGGGGGGGCAGCGGAGTAGTACCGGGGAGCTGTTTTTT
CASSPGLAGGQRSSTGELFF
>-|TRBV30|-|TRBJ1-4|15
TGTGCCTGGAGTTTCGGTGCCCTCTTTAATGAAAAACTGTTTTTT
CAWSFGALFNEKLFF
>-|TRBV7-6|TRBD2|TRBJ2-5|16
TGTGCCAGCAGCCTAAGGGCGAGCGGGGCCCAAGAGACCCAGTACTTC
CASSLRASGAQETQYF
>-|TRBV10-3|-|TRBJ2-7|15
TGTGCCATCAGTGAGTCGATGGGGGCCCCCTACGAGCAGTACTTC
CAISESMGAPYEQYF
>-|TRBV5-4|-|TRBJ2-7|14
TGTGCCAGCAGCTCAGGGACTGTTTCCTACGAGCAGTACTTC
CASSSGTVSYEQYF
>-|TRBV28|TRBD1|TRBJ2-7|15
TGTGCCAGCAGTCCGACAGGGGGCTGGTCCTACGAGCAGTACTTC
CASSPTGGWSYEQYF
>-|TRBV19|TRBD1|TRBJ1-6|14
TGTGCCAGTAGTGGGGACAGTCATAATTCACCCCTCCACTTT
CASSGDSHNSPLHF
>once|TRBV6-5|-|TRBJ1-1|13
TGTGCCAGCGGCGGCAGCATGAACACTGAAGCTTTCTTT
CASGGSMNTEAFF
>-|TRBV29-1|TRBD1|TRBJ2-7|16
TGCAGCGGGTCCTCCTACCGTGGACAGGGGGCGGGGGAGCAGTACTTC
CSGSSYRGQGAGEQYF
>-|TRBV7-2|-|TRBJ1-6|16
TGTGCCAGCAGCTTAGGGGGGGGTAGTAATAATTCACCCCTCCACTTT
CASSLGGGSNNSPLHF
>-|TRBV7-8|TRBD2|TRBJ2-1|18
TGTGCCAGCAGCTTGGGGGGTAGCGGGAGGCACGATTACAATGAGCAGTTCTTC
CASSLGGSGRHDYNEQFF
>-|TRBV7-9|-|TRBJ2-4|15
TGTGCCAGCAGCTCCACCCGGGAAGGCAAAAACATTCAGTACTTC
CASSSTREGKNIQYF
>once|TRBV25-1|-|TRBJ1-1|14
TGTGCCAGCAGTGAAGGGGCAGTGAACACTGAAGCTTTCTTT
CASSEGAVNTEAFF
>-|TRBV2|TRBD2|TRBJ2-3|13
TGTGCCAGTGGGGGGGAAAGCAGAGATACGCAGTATTTT
CASGGESRDTQYF
>-|TRBV19|-|TRBJ2-7|12
TGTGCCAGTAGCGAGTCACCCAGGGAGCAGTACTTC
CASSESPREQYF
>-|TRBV19|-|TRBJ1-5|15
TGTGCCAGTAGTATGGCCAGCCAGGGGCATCAGCCCCAGCATTTT
CASSMASQGHQPQHF
>-|TRBV7-3|-|TRBJ2-1|15
TGTGCCAGCAGCTTGGGTGCGGGAAGTTTTAATGAGCAGTTCTTC
CASSLGAGSFNEQFF
>-|TRBV19|TRBD1|TRBJ1-5|15
TGTGCCAGTAACCGGGACAGGGGTATCAATCAGCCCCAGCATTTT
CASNRDRGINQPQHF
>-|TRBV12-5|TRBD2|TRBJ2-2|15
TGTGCTAGTGGTCCGAGCGGGGTGAACACCGGGGAGCTGTTTTTT
CASGPSGVNTGELFF
>-|TRBV29-1|-|TRBJ1-2|12
TGCAGCGTTGGTGTGGGCTTCTACGGCTACACCTTC
CSVGVGFYGYTF
>once|TRBV7-9|-|TRBJ1-2|15
TGTGCCAGCAGCTTTATCGGACAAGGTAGCTATGGCTACACCTTC
CASSFIGQGSYGYTF
>-|TRBV7-8|TRBD1|TRBJ1-1|18
TGTGCCAGCAGCCCACCCAAGACAGGGGGCAGAAAAGACACTGAAGCTTTCTTT
CASSPPKTGGRKDTEAFF
>-|TRBV6-5|-|TRBJ1-1|13
TGTGCCAGCAGTTCCGCAGCGGGGACTGAAGCTTTCTTT
CASSSAAGTEAFF
>-|TRBV19|TRBD1|TRBJ2-1|16
TGTGCCAGTAGTATAGGACGGGACAGGTCTATGAATGAGCAGTTCTTC
CASSIGRDRSMNEQFF
>once|TRBV6-1|-|TRBJ1-5|14
TGTGCCAGCAGTGAAGTTTGGGAGGGGCAGCCCCAGCATTTT
CASSEVWEGQPQHF
>-|TRBV18|TRBD1|TRBJ2-7|15
TGTGCCAGCTCACCGACGGCAGGGGGCGGGGACGAGCAGTACTTC
CASSPTAGGGDEQYF
>-|TRBV7-2|TRBD1|TRBJ1-5|14
TGTGCCAGCAGCTCTGTGGGACAGGGACAGCCCCAGCATTTT
CASSSVGQGQPQHF
>-|TRBV11-1|TRBD1|TRBJ1-1|14
TGTGCCAGCAGCCCAGTGGGGACAGGGTCTCAAGCTTTCTTT
CASSPVGTGSQAFF
>-|TRBV5-4|TRBD2|TRBJ2-7|14
TGTGCCAGCAGCTTGACCGGGACTAGCCACGAGCAGTACTTC
CASSLTGTSHEQYF
>-|TRBV5-1|TRBD1|TRBJ2-3|15
TGCGCCAGCAGATTCCGGACAGGGGTAGTAGATACGCAGTATTTT
CASRFRTGVVDTQYF
>-|TRBV5-4|-|TRBJ1-2|14
TGTGCCAGCAGCTCACGGGACACCAACTATGGCTACACCTTC
CASSSRDTNYGYTF
>-|TRBV12-5|TRBD1|TRBJ1-5|21
TGTGCTAGTGGTTTGGTACAAGGGTCCCCTAGGGGGCGAGGTGGCAATCAGCCCCAGCATTTT
CASGLVQGSPRGRGGNQPQHF
>-|TRBV6-5|TRBD2|TRBJ2-7|15
TGTGCCAGCAGGGCCTACCGGGAGGACGGCCACGAGCAGTACTTC
CASRAYREDGHEQYF
>-|TRBV30|TRBD2|TRBJ2-1|15
TGTGCCTGGGGGGGACTAGCGGGAAAAAGGAATGAGCAGTTCTTC
CAWGGLAGKRNEQFF
>-|TRBV5-4|TRBD1|TRBJ1-5|14
TGTGCCAGCAGCTTTGACAGGGGGGATCAGCCCCAGCATTTT
CASSFDRGDQPQHF